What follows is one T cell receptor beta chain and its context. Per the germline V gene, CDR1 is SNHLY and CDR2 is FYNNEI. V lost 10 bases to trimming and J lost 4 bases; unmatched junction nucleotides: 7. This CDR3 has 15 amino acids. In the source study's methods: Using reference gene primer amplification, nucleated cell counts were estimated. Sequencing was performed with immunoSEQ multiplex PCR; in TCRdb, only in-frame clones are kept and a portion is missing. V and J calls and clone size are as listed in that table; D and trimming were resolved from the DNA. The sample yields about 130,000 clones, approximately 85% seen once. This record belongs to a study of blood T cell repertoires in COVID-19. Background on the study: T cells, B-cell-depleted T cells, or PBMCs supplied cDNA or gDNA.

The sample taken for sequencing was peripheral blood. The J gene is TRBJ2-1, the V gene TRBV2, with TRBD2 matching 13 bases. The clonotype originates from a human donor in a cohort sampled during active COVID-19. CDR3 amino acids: CATQGLAGLYNEQFF. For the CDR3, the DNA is TGTGCCACCCAGGGACTAGCGGGGTTATACAATGAGCAGTTCTTC.